Described below is a single TCR beta chain sequence and its context. This entry comes from a study of blood T cell repertoires in COVID-19. The wider study: Both acute and convalescent COVID-19 samples were obtained from the United States, Italy and Spain.

Authors' methods: The authors estimated nucleated cell counts from reference gene primer amplification. Clones were read by immunoSEQ multiplex PCR, and TCRdb kept only the in-frame ones, dropping some. The DNA was the basis for D and trimming; V, J and clone size are from that table. The sample lists about 270,000 clones; 80% to 90% were seen once. This CDR3 has 12 amino acids. Germline V gene lookup returns CDR1 LGHNT and CDR2 FRNRAP. Trimming took off 2 bases at V and 14 bases at J, with 13 bases between the two ends. The source is a man between 18 and 35 years old who had recovered from COVID-19. The specimen was PBMCs or T cells enriched from blood (not recorded which). The chain carries TRBV12-5 and TRBJ2-4; tentative D call: TRBD1 (6 bases). The DNA of the CDR3 is TGTGCTAGTGGTTTGCCTAGCAGGGGAGAGTACTTC. It translates to CASGLPSRGEYF. The complete variable domain, with remaining parts taken from reference TRBV12-5 and TRBJ2-4, reads DARVTQTPRHKVTEMGQEVTMRCQPILGHNTVFWYRQTMMQGLELLAYFRNRAPLDDSGMPKDRFSAEMPDATLATLKIQPSEPRDSAVYFCASGLPSRGEYFGAGTRLSVL.